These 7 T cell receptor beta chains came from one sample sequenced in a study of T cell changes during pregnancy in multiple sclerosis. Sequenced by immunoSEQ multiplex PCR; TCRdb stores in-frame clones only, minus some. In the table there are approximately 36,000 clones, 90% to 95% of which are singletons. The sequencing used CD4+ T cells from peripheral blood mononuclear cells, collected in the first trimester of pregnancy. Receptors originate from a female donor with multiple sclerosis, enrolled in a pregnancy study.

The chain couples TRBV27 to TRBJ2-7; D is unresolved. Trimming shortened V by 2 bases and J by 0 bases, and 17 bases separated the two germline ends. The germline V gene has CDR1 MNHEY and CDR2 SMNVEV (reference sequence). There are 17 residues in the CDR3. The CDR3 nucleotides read TGTGCCAGCAGTTTAGGAAATACGGCACTAAGCTCCTACGAGCAGTACTTC. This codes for CASSLGNTALSSYEQYF.

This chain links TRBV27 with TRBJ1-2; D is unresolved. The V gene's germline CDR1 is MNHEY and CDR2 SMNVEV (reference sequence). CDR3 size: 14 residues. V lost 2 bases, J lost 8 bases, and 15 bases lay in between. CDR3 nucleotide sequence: TGTGCCAGCAGTTTAGGCCCCAGAGTCGGGGGCTACACCTTC. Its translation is CASSLGPRVGGYTF.

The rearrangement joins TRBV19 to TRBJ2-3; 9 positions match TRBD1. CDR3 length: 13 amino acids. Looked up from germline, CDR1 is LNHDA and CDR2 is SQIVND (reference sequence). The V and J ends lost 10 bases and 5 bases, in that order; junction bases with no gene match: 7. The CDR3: CATADRGRDTQYF. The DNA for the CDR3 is TGTGCCACCGCCGACAGGGGGAGAGATACGCAGTATTTT. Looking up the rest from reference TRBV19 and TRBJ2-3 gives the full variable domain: DGGITQSPKYLFRKEGQNVTLSCEQNLNHDAMYWYRQDPGQGLRLIYYSQIVNDFQKGDIAEGYSVSREKKESFPLTVTSAQKNPTAFYLCATADRGRDTQYFGPGTRLTVL.

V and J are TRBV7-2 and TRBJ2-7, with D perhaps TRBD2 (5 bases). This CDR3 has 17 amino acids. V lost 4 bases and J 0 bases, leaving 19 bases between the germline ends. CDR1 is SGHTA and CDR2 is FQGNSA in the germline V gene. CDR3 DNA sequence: TGTGCCAGCAGCTCGACGGCGGGCTCCCTATTCTCCTACGAGCAGTACTTC. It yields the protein CASSSTAGSLFSYEQYF.

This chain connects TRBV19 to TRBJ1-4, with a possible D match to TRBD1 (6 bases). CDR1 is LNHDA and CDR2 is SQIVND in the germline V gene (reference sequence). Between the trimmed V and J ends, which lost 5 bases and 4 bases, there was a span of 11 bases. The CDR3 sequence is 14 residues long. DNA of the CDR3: TGTGCCAGTAGTTCAGGGGCCCTTAATGAAAAACTGTTTTTT. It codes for CASSSGALNEKLFF.

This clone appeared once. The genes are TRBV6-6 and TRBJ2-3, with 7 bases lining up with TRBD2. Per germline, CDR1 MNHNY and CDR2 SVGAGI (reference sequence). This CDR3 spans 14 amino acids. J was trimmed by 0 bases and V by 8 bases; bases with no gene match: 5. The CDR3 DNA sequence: TGTGCCAGCCGGGGGGAGAAAAGCACAGATACGCAGTATTTT. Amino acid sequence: CASRGEKSTDTQYF.

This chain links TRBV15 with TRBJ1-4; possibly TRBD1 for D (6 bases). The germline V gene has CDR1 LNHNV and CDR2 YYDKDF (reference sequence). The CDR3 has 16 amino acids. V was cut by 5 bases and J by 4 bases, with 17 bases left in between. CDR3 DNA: TGTGCCACCAGCGGCCGACAGGCACATATTAATGAAAAACTGTTTTTT. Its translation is CATSGRQAHINEKLFF.